A selection of T cell receptor beta chains follows, all from one sample in a study of CD8+ T cells in alopecia areata. TCRdb's table, derived via immunoSEQ multiplex PCR, lists solely in-frame clones and lacks some. The repertoire includes 120,000 to 150,000 clones, 47% of them detected once, and more than 6.5% sits in the top ten. Sequencing used CD4+ T cells sorted from blood. These receptors were taken from a human donor with alopecia areata. The CDR3 runs from the conserved cysteine through the conserved F or W. Each record gives: V gene, D gene, clone size, J gene, CDR3 DNA, CDR3 protein. A D gene is named only where the DNA matches it firmly. For some rows the clone size is stated as once, few or many, or as a class when expanded; others skip it.

TRBV7-2	NA	few	TRBJ2-5	TGTGCCAGCAGCTGGGGCCGGGACCAGGGGACGCAGTACTTC	CASSWGRDQGTQYF
TRBV5-1	NA	NA	TRBJ1-2	TGCGCCAGCAGCGATATAGGAGTCTCCGGGGGTGGCTACACCTTC	CASSDIGVSGGGYTF
TRBV2	NA	NA	TRBJ1-5	TGTGCCAGCAGTGAAGCGAATACAGGGTTTAGTGGCAATCAGCCCCAGCATTTT	CASSEANTGFSGNQPQHF
TRBV5-4	TRBD1	NA	TRBJ2-1	TGTGCCAGCAGGGGACAGACTTTCTCCTACAATGAGCAGTTCTTC	CASRGQTFSYNEQFF
TRBV6-1	NA	NA	TRBJ2-7	TGTGCCAGCAGTGATTATGCGAGTAATTCCTACGAGCAGTACTTC	CASSDYASNSYEQYF
TRBV28	NA	few	TRBJ2-1	TGTGCCAGCAGTTTAATGGCCCCGGGGGATGAGCAGTTCTTC	CASSLMAPGDEQFF
TRBV2	TRBD2	NA	TRBJ2-3	TGTGCCAGCAGACCGGGACTACTGAATACGCAGTATTTT	CASRPGLLNTQYF
TRBV15	TRBD2	NA	TRBJ2-5	TGTGCCACCAGCAGCGGTTTGGCGGGAGTCTCGGAGACCCAGTACTTC	CATSSGLAGVSETQYF
TRBV10-2	NA	few	TRBJ1-2	TGCGCCAGCAGCGGAATGGGGAAGTATGGCTACACCTTC	CASSGMGKYGYTF
TRBV5-1	TRBD2	NA	TRBJ2-7	TGCGCCAGCAGCTTGGCCGGGACTAGCGGGGGCCACGGCGAGCAGTACTTC	CASSLAGTSGGHGEQYF
TRBV5-4	NA	few	TRBJ1-2	TGTGCCAGCAGCTTCTCTACAGCTAACTATGGCTACACCTTC	CASSFSTANYGYTF
TRBV25-1	NA	few	TRBJ2-5	TGTGCCAGCCAGGACGCCCAAGAGACCCAGTACTTC	CASQDAQETQYF
TRBV29-1	TRBD2	NA	TRBJ2-7	TGCAGCGTTGAATCCCCTAGCGGGAGCTCCTACGAGCAGTACTTC	CSVESPSGSSYEQYF
TRBV5-1	NA	few	TRBJ2-3	TGCGCCAGCAGCGATGAGGCAGATACGCAGTATTTT	CASSDEADTQYF
TRBV5-6	TRBD2	NA	TRBJ2-5	TGTGCCAGCAGCCCACAGCGGGAGCTGGGGGAGACCCAGTACTTC	CASSPQRELGETQYF
TRBV6-6	NA	NA	TRBJ2-4	TGTGCCAGCGCGGCCCGGGTCTTAGCCAAAAACATTCAGTACTTC	CASAARVLAKNIQYF
TRBV28	NA	few	TRBJ2-1	TGTGCCAGCAGGCATGGAACCGGTGAGCAGTTCTTC	CASRHGTGEQFF
TRBV4-1	NA	NA	TRBJ2-5	TGCGCCAGCAGCCAAGTCCCTGCAGAGACCCAGTACTTC	CASSQVPAETQYF
TRBV28	TRBD2	few	TRBJ2-5	TGTGCCAGCAGTTTATATCCCTCTAGTAGCGGGGGCCCAAGTGTAACCCAGTACTTC	CASSLYPSSSGGPSVTQYF
TRBV30	TRBD2	NA	TRBJ2-7	TGTGCCTGGAGTGTAGCGGGGAACGAGCAGTACTTC	CAWSVAGNEQYF
TRBV7-2	TRBD2	few	TRBJ2-1	TGTGCCAGCACCGTATCACTAGCGGGAGCGAATGAGCAGTTCTTC	CASTVSLAGANEQFF
TRBV29-1	NA	few	TRBJ2-7	TGCAGCGTATCGGGTCAGGCGGACCCCTACGAGCAGTACTTC	CSVSGQADPYEQYF
TRBV2	NA	NA	TRBJ2-2	TGTGCCAGCAGAGAGGGCCCTATGGCCGGGGAGCTGTTTTTT	CASREGPMAGELFF
TRBV28	NA	NA	TRBJ2-7	TGTGCCAGCAGTCCTCTACCTCCAGATTTCTCCTACGAGCAGTACTTC	CASSPLPPDFSYEQYF
TRBV29-1	TRBD1	once	TRBJ2-5	TGCAGCGTTGAAGATCTTCCGGACAGGGACCAAGAGACCCAGTACTTC	CSVEDLPDRDQETQYF
TRBV5-1	NA	once	TRBJ1-1	TGCGCCAGCACCGTGGACGGGAACACTGAAGCTTTCTTT	CASTVDGNTEAFF
TRBV6-6	NA	NA	TRBJ2-7	TGTGCCAGCAGTTACCCGACTGGCTACGAGCAGTACTTC	CASSYPTGYEQYF
TRBV29-1	NA	few	TRBJ2-3	TGCAGCGTTGAAGGATCTAGCCTCCCCACAGATACGCAGTATTTT	CSVEGSSLPTDTQYF
TRBV2	NA	NA	TRBJ2-3	TGTGCCAGCCTAGCGAGAGGCGCAGATACGCAGTATTTT	CASLARGADTQYF
TRBV5-1	NA	NA	TRBJ1-1	TGCGCCAGCAGCTTACAGGGCACGAACACTGAAGCTTTCTTT	CASSLQGTNTEAFF
TRBV5-1	NA	NA	TRBJ2-1	TGCGCCAGCAGCTTGTCCGGTGAGCAGTTCTTC	CASSLSGEQFF
TRBV5-1	NA	few	TRBJ2-5	TGCGCCAGCTCAATACCCTCCCAAGAGACCCAGTACTTC	CASSIPSQETQYF
TRBV29-1	NA	NA	TRBJ1-3	TGCAGCGTTGAGGCGGGGGCACAAGACACCATATATTTT	CSVEAGAQDTIYF
TRBV29-1	NA	NA	TRBJ2-7	TGCAGCGTTGTGGGTGGGGACGAGCAGTACTTC	CSVVGGDEQYF
TRBV25-1	NA	NA	TRBJ2-7	TGTGCCAGCAGGCGGACAGCTAAACCCTACGAGCAGTACTTC	CASRRTAKPYEQYF
TRBV30	TRBD2	once	TRBJ2-7	TGTGCCTGGAGTGGGGGGGGACCCGACGCCGAGCAGTACTTC	CAWSGGGPDAEQYF
TRBV7-2	TRBD2	few	TRBJ2-7	TGTGCCAGCAGCTTAAATTCGGGACTAGCGGTGAGCTACGAGCAGTACTTC	CASSLNSGLAVSYEQYF
TRBV7-9	NA	NA	TRBJ2-7	TGTGCCAGCAGCCCCCCGTCGAAGGGGCGCTTCTACGAGCAGTACTTC	CASSPPSKGRFYEQYF
TRBV7-9	NA	few	TRBJ2-1	TGTGCCAGCAGCAACTTGGGACGGCATGAGCAGTTCTTC	CASSNLGRHEQFF
TRBV11-3	NA	once	TRBJ2-1	TGTGCCAGCAGCCCCAATCCCCCCCTGGTGGGCAATGAGCAGTTCTTC	CASSPNPPLVGNEQFF